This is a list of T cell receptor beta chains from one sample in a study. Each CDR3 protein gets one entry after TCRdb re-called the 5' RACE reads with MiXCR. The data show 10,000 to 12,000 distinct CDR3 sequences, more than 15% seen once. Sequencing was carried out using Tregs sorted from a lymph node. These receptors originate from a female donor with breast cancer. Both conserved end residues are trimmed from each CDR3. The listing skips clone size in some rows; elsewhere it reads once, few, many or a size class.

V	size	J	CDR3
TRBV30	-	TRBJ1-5	AWTNRAGNQPQH
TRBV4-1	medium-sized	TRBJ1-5	ASSQDPLWRGVKAQH
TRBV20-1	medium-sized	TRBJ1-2	SAKQGNYGYT
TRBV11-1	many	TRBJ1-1	ASSLNGDTEAF
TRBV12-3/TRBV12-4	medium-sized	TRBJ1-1	ASTPGGFEAF
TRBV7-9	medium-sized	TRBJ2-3	ASSPSGTLDTQY
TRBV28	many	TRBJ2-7	ASSVETGVEQY
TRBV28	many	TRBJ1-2	ASSRDPKGYI
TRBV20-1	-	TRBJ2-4	SARAGTAKNIQY
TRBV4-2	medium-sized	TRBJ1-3	ASSQDPGVGGNTIY
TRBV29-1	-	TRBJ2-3	SGVTGPAVTDTQY
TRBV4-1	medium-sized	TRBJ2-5	ASSQEGRTQETQY
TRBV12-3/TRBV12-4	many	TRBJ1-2	ASSRDRGRSGYT
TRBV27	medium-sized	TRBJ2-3	ASSLSWIAGDTQY
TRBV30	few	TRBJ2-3	AWSVVMGLASTDTQY
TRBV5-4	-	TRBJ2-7	ASSSTRDRYGYEQY
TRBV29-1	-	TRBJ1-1	SASGRVNTDAF
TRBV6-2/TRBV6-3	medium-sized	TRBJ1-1	ASSPRTLRHTEAF
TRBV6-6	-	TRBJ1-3	ASSDQGFGNTIY
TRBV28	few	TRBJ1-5	ASSSPKVGARSNQPQH
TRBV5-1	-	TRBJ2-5	ASAQRSQQEAQY
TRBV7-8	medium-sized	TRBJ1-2	ASSLNQGIGYT
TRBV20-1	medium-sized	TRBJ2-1	SARYPSGENYNEQF
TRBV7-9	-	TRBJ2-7	ASTGPTSYEQY
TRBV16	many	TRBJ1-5	ASSQSGQGNQPQH
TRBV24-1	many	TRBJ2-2	ATSDLERDDTGELF
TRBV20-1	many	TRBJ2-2	SAEGASGSYWNTGELF
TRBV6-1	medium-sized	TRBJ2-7	ASSESYLAVARWQY
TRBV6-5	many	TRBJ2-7	ASSYSGTLSYEQY
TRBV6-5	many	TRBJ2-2	ASTPTWGGELF
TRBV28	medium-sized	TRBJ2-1	ATLGESSYNEQF
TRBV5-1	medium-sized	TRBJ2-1	ASSEQGIMNEQF
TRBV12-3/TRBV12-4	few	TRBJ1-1	ASSPFGHEAF
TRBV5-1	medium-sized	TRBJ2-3	ASSGAVTSRPDTQY
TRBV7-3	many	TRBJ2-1	ASSLLTRNNEQF
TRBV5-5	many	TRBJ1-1	ASSLRWTEAF
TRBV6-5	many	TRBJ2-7	ASSEPSRGWSSGSHEQY
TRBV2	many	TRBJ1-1	AGRGTEAF
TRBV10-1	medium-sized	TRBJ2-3	ASSRDSTDTQY
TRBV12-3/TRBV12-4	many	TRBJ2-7	ASGWGGSEQY